The 13 T cell receptor beta chains below all came from one sample that was sequenced in a study of T-cell memory formation after mild COVID-19. TCRdb fed the 5' RACE reads into MiXCR, producing one record per CDR3 protein. This table has a few hundred thousand distinct CDR3 sequences, 16% appearing once. Sequenced material: PBMCs or a T cell subset sorted from them (not recorded which). These receptor sequences come from a man between 18 and 35 years old who had mild COVID-19 (a few samples of this study predate the infection). Cell type and time point are not known.

The chain recombines TRBV7-2 with TRBJ2-5; 8 bases are a match to TRBD2. The germline gives CDR1 SGHTA, CDR2 FQGNSA. V trimming: 2 bases; J trimming: 5 bases; junction bases outside the gene matches: 4. The CDR3 is made up of 14 amino acids. The DNA for the CDR3 is TGTGCCAGCAGCTTAACGGGGGGGGCGGAGACCCAGTACTTC. Encoded protein: CASSLTGGAETQYF.

This clonotype was seen only a few times. The chain combines TRBV20-1 with TRBJ2-7; D is undetermined. The CDR3 length is 13 residues. CDR1 and CDR2 from the germline V gene are DFQATT and SNEGSKA (reference sequence). V lost 2 bases and J lost 2, with 10 bases in between. The CDR3 DNA reads TGCAGTGCTAGAAAAGTCCCAACCTACGAGCAGTACGTC. Translation gives CSARKVPTYEQYV.

The rearrangement joins TRBV5-6 to TRBJ1-4, with D unclear. V was pared by 4 bases and J by 7 bases, with 20 bases between. Germline V gives CDR1 SGHDT, CDR2 YYEEEE. The CDR3 spans 16 residues. The CDR3 DNA reads TGTGCCAGCAGCCCCTCTCGCAGGTTCGAAGGTGAAAAACTGTTTTTT. As protein: CASSPSRRFEGEKLFF. The variable domain in full, with the rest retrieved from reference TRBV5-6 and TRBJ1-4, is DAGVTQSPTHLIKTRGQQVTLRCSPKSGHDTVSWYQQALGQGPQFIFQYYEEEERQRGNFPDRFSGHQFPNYSSELNVNALLLGDSALYLCASSPSRRFEGEKLFFGSGTQLSVL.

The rearrangement uses TRBV15 and TRBJ2-6; TRBD1 matches 8 bases. V was clipped by 6 bases and J by 2 bases; unmatched bases: 6. Per the germline V gene, CDR1 is LNHNV and CDR2 is YYDKDF (reference sequence). This CDR3 comprises 16 residues. The CDR3 DNA reads as TGTGCCACCAGAGGACAGGGTTTGGCTGGGGCCAACGTCCTGACTTTC. Translation gives CATRGQGLAGANVLTF.

V is TRBV6-1 and J is TRBJ2-2; 9 nucleotides align to TRBD1. Germline V gene data show CDR1 as MNHNS and CDR2 as SASEGT. The CDR3 length is 15 residues. J gave up 5 bases and V 5 bases, and 6 bases lay outside the gene matches. CDR3 loop: CASSPGQGWTGELFF. In DNA form, the CDR3 reads TGTGCCAGCAGTCCGGGACAGGGTTGGACCGGGGAGCTGTTTTTT.

This chain links TRBV7-2 with TRBJ2-7; 7 bases align to TRBD2. The CDR3 loop spans 14 amino acids. Germline V CDR1 and CDR2: SGHTA, FQGNSA. V was clipped by 8 bases and J by 0 bases; unmatched bases: 7. The CDR3 bases are TGTGCCAGCGGGGTGGGAGGGAGCTCCTACGAGCAGTACTTC. Translating gives CASGVGGSSYEQYF.

This clonotype was picked up a small number of times. The chain links TRBV11-2 to TRBJ2-4; no firm D call. The CDR3 loop spans 15 amino acids. V lost 0 bases, J lost 6 bases, and 12 bases lay in between. Germline lookup yields CDR1 SGHAT and CDR2 FQNNGV. The CDR3 protein is CASSLDRSFGNIQYF. The CDR3 nucleotides are TGTGCCAGCAGCTTAGATAGGAGTTTCGGAAACATTCAGTACTTC.

This clonotype was counted only a few times. V and J are TRBV30 and TRBJ1-5; D remains ambiguous. The CDR3 covers 13 residues. The V gene lost 1 base and the J gene lost 7 bases, with 11 bases spanning the gap. From germline, CDR1 is GTSNPN and CDR2 SVGIG (reference sequence). Here the CDR3 DNA reads TGTGCCTGGAGTGGCCAACCCTCGCAGCCCCAGCATTTT. Translation: CAWSGQPSQPQHF.

V is TRBV6-2 or TRBV6-3 and J is TRBJ1-2; D not resolved. This CDR3 spans 17 amino acids. Germline CDR1 MNHEY, CDR2 SVGEGT. V lost 0 bases and J 1 base, leaving 15 bases between the germline ends. The CDR3 is CASSYSEEIPDNYGYTF. In DNA, the CDR3 is TGTGCCAGCAGTTACTCTGAGGAAATCCCTGATAACTATGGCTACACCTTC.

As DNA, the CDR3 is TGTGCCAGCAGTTACGGAGGGACGGGCTACGAGCAGTACGTC. It is translated as CASSYGGTGYEQYV. The V and J genes are TRBV6-5 and TRBJ2-7, with D perhaps TRBD2 (6 bases). The CDR3 length is 14 residues. Germline lookup yields CDR1 MNHEY and CDR2 SVGAGI. V was cut by 2 bases and J by 3 bases, with 11 bases left in between.

This clonotype was counted between two and nine times. The chain is built from TRBV7-7 and TRBJ2-1; 10 bases align to TRBD2. Unmatched junction bases numbered 9, after V lost 4 bases and J lost 9 bases. The CDR3 contains 15 residues. The germline V gene has CDR1 SSHAT and CDR2 FNYEAQ (reference sequence). CDR3 residues: CASSSRSGGAGEQFF. The CDR3 region has the DNA TGTGCCAGCAGCTCTCGAAGCGGGGGGGCCGGTGAGCAGTTCTTC.

The chain couples TRBV20-1 to TRBJ2-5; weak D call: TRBD2 (6 bases). V shed 6 bases and J shed 5 bases, with 16 bases lying between them. Germline loops: CDR1 DFQATT, CDR2 SNEGSKA (reference sequence). CDR3 length equals 13 residues. The CDR3 reads CSAARGAPETQYF. DNA for the CDR3: TGCAGTGCCGCTCGCGGGGCTCCCGAGACCCAGTACTTC.

The chain joins TRBV7-9 to TRBJ2-5; tentative D call: TRBD1 (5 bases). The germline V gene encodes CDR1 SEHNR and CDR2 FQNEAQ (reference sequence). The CDR3 length is 14 residues. V gave up 2 bases and J gave up 5 bases, with 12 bases separating them. CDR3 DNA: TGTGCCAGCAGCTTACAGGGTTTTGGGGAGACCCAGTACTTC. Protein sequence: CASSLQGFGETQYF.